The 23 T cell receptor beta chains presented below share a single source sample, sequenced in a study of blood T cells in healthy people across ages. A J-beta primer mix and a sample-barcoded 5' primer were used in a second PCR of about 7 to 11 cycles. MiXCR, run by TCRdb on the 5' RACE reads, gives a single entry per CDR3 protein. Among hundreds of thousands of distinct CDR3 sequences, about 56% were seen once, and the ten largest hold 20% to 30%. The sequencing input was blood. These receptor sequences come from a man in his forties in good health.

This sequence joins TRBV20-1 and TRBJ2-7; the D gene is possibly TRBD2 (6 bases). The J call may be wrong; the DNA end is better matched by TRBJ2-5. The CDR3 has 13 residues. Germline V lookup: CDR1 DFQATT, CDR2 SNEGSKA (reference sequence). CDR3 coding DNA: TGCAGTGCTAGCCCGACTAGGGAAGAGACCCAGTACTTC. Protein product: CSASPTREETQYF.

J is TRBJ1-1 and V is TRBV6-1; 9 nucleotides match TRBD1. With 7 bases clipped from V and 4 bases from J, the junction kept 10 bases outside the gene matches. This CDR3 contains 15 residues. The germline CDR1 and CDR2 sequences are MNHNS and SASEGT. The CDR3 here is CASTSRDREATEAFF. The CDR3 nucleotides are TGTGCCAGCACCAGCCGGGACAGGGAGGCCACTGAAGCTTTCTTT.

This clonotype was detected a few times. The chain uses TRBV7-8 and TRBJ2-2, with D hard to call. Germline lookup yields CDR1 SGHVS and CDR2 FQNEAQ. V was shortened by 1 base and J by 2 bases, with 11 bases between the two germline ends. CDR3 length equals 16 residues. The CDR3 coding sequence is TGTGCCAGCAGCTTAGAGGAAGGAGCAAACACCGGGGAGCTGTTTTTT. Protein sequence: CASSLEEGANTGELFF.

The CDR3 region has the DNA TGTGCCAGCAGTGCCCCGGGACTAGCGGAGGGCAACGAATACGAGCAGTACTTC. It codes for CASSAPGLAEGNEYEQYF. The J gene is TRBJ2-7, the V gene TRBV28; 11 bases fit TRBD2. Germline CDR1 is MDHEN and CDR2 is SYDVKM. This CDR3 has 18 amino acids. V was pared by 5 bases and J by 4 bases, with 16 bases of the junction left unmatched.

In the case of this clonotype: A much larger clone lies one base from this, so it may be a read error. The J gene is TRBJ2-5, the V gene TRBV7-2; TRBD2 might be the D (6 bases). Germline V lookup: CDR1 SGHTA, CDR2 FQGNSA. This CDR3 contains 16 residues. With 0 bases removed from V and 11 bases from J, the gap between germline ends came to 22 bases. The CDR3 DNA sequence: TGTGCCAGCAGCTTAGCGCAACCGGGGGTTTTCATTGAGCAGTACTTC. Translated, it gives CASSLAQPGVFIEQYF.

This clonotype was counted a few times. CDR3 amino acids: CSADSANVLTF. Written as DNA, the CDR3 is TGCAGCGCCGACTCGGCCAACGTCCTGACTTTC. This chain joins TRBV29-1 and TRBJ2-6, with unresolved D. Per germline, CDR1 SQVTM and CDR2 ANQGSEA. The CDR3 has 11 residues. Trimming removed 7 bases at V and 6 bases at J, with 7 bases between. Full variable domain (missing parts from reference TRBV29-1 and TRBJ2-6): SAVISQKPSRDICQRGTSLTIQCQVDSQVTMMFWYRQQPGQSLTLIATANQGSEATYESGFVIDKFPISRPNLTFSTLTVSNMSPEDSSIYLCSADSANVLTFGAGSRLTVL.

About this clonotype: A read error is possible here, since a much larger clone lies one base away. The gene calls are TRBV7-9 and TRBJ2-5; D gene ambiguous. CDR1 and CDR2 from the germline V gene are SEHNR and FQNEAQ (reference sequence). This CDR3 comprises 13 residues. V lost 11 bases and J 1 base, leaving 14 bases between the germline ends. The DNA of the CDR3 is TGTGCCCTTCGGCCGGGCAGCCAAGAGACCCAGTACTTC. This sequence encodes CALRPGSQETQYF.

This clonotype has a handful of counts. V is TRBV11-1 and J is TRBJ2-5, with TRBD1 identical over 7 bases. This CDR3 region has 13 residues. Germline assignment: CDR1 SGHAT and CDR2 FQDESV (reference sequence). With 3 bases clipped from V and 6 bases from J, the junction kept 4 bases outside the gene matches. The CDR3 loop is CASSFSTGKTQYF. The CDR3 nucleotides are TGTGCCAGCAGCTTTTCGACAGGGAAGACCCAGTACTTC.

This rearrangement joins TRBV5-1 to TRBJ2-6; D gene unclear. Germline CDR1 and CDR2: SGHRS and YFSETQ. This CDR3 has 14 amino acids. V dropped 3 bases and J dropped 2 bases, with 6 bases sitting between them. CDR3 nucleotide sequence: TGCGCCAGCAGCTCATCTCCTGGGGCCAACGTCCTGACTTTC. Translated: CASSSSPGANVLTF.

As regards this clonotype: One junction end does not reproduce the germline sequence, and a read error may be involved. The chain has TRBV7-3 and TRBJ2-1; a possible D gene is TRBD2 (5 bases). This CDR3 has 13 residues. Germline V gene lookup returns CDR1 SGHTA and CDR2 FQGTGA. CDR3 sequence: CVSSLELASKQFF. CDR3 in DNA: TGTGTCAGCAGCTTAGAGCTAGCTTCGAAGCAGTTCTTC.

The J gene is TRBJ2-2, the V gene TRBV9; perhaps TRBD1 as D (6 bases). Trimming shortened V by 3 bases and J by 3 bases, and 18 bases separated the two germline ends. The CDR3 sequence is 17 residues long. Germline CDR1 SGDLS, CDR2 YYNGEE. CDR3 nucleotide sequence: TGTGCCAGCAGCGCCAGGGGCGCAGGGACGGACACCGGGGAGCTGTTTTTT. Its protein is CASSARGAGTDTGELFF.

The rearrangement links TRBV12-3 or TRBV12-4 to TRBJ2-5; a weak D match, TRBD2 (5 bases). CDR3 length: 13 residues. Trimming stripped 8 bases from V and 7 bases from J, with 17 bases between. Written as DNA, the CDR3 is TGTGCCAGCGGCTTGTGGGAGAATCCGACCCAGTACTTC. The encoded protein is CASGLWENPTQYF.

The chain couples TRBV11-3 to TRBJ2-4; tentatively, D is TRBD1 (6 bases). Germline loops: CDR1 SGHNT, CDR2 YENEEA. Trimming took 8 bases from V and 13 from J, leaving 21 bases between them. The CDR3 spans 13 residues. The CDR3 DNA sequence: TGTGCCAGCCGAGGACAGTCCTCCTACGGGCAGTACTTC. This codes for CASRGQSSYGQYF.

The chain joins TRBV27 to TRBJ2-3, with 11 bases identical to TRBD2. CDR1 is MNHEY and CDR2 is SMNVEV in the germline V gene (reference sequence). The V segment lost 3 bases and the J segment 6 bases; nucleotides outside the gene matches: 5. The CDR3 spans 15 residues. For the CDR3, the DNA is TGTGCCAGCAGTTTTCTTGCTAGCGGGAGGGATACGCAGTATTTT. This gives the protein CASSFLASGRDTQYF.

V usage is TRBV29-1 and J usage is TRBJ2-7; TRBD1 is a possible D gene (6 bases). The CDR3 is 12 residues long. Per germline, CDR1 SQVTM and CDR2 ANQGSEA. V shed 6 bases and J shed 3 bases, with 12 bases lying between them. The CDR3 sequence is CSVQGTIYEQYF. The CDR3 DNA sequence: TGCAGCGTCCAAGGGACAATCTACGAGCAGTACTTC.

This chain connects TRBV25-1 to TRBJ1-4; D is perhaps TRBD1 (6 bases). Looked up from germline, CDR1 is MGHDK and CDR2 is SYGVNS. CDR3 size: 15 residues. Trimming cost V 3 bases and J 8 bases, with 16 bases left between them. DNA for the CDR3: TGTGCCAGCAGTGACCGAGGGGGGCTTGAGGAAAAACTGTTTTTT. As protein: CASSDRGGLEEKLFF. Together with reference TRBV25-1 and TRBJ1-4, the CDR3 gives the full variable domain: EADIYQTPRYLVIGTGKKITLECSQTMGHDKMYWYQQDPGMELHLIHYSYGVNSTEKGDLSSESTVSRIRTEHFPLTLESARPSHTSQYLCASSDRGGLEEKLFFGSGTQLSVL.

J is TRBJ1-5 and V is TRBV18; TRBD1 matches 12 bases. J gave up 4 bases and V 3 bases, and 4 bases lay outside the gene matches. CDR3 length: 16 amino acids. From germline, CDR1 is KGHSH and CDR2 LQKENI. Written as DNA, the CDR3 is TGTGCCAGCTCACCTGGGACAGGGGGCGCGAATCAGCCCCAGCATTTT. Its translation is CASSPGTGGANQPQHF.

This clonotype was picked up a small number of times. This chain links TRBV27 with TRBJ1-2; D is ambiguous. The CDR3 is made up of 15 amino acids. Trimming shortened V by 9 bases and J by 4 bases, and 21 bases separated the two germline ends. Germline V lookup: CDR1 MNHEY, CDR2 SMNVEV (reference sequence). This chain's CDR3 is CASRKAPEESYGYTF. CDR3 nucleotides: TGTGCCAGTAGAAAGGCCCCTGAGGAGAGCTATGGCTACACCTTC.

CDR3 region: CASSLVQGAYNEQFF. The CDR3, as DNA: TGTGCCAGCAGCTTAGTACAGGGTGCCTACAATGAGCAGTTCTTC. This chain connects TRBV7-2 to TRBJ2-1; a weak D match, TRBD1 (6 bases). V lost 1 base to trimming and J lost 2 bases, with 9 bases between them. Germline CDR1 is SGHTA and CDR2 is FQGNSA. The CDR3 is made up of 15 amino acids.

The chain couples TRBV29-1 to TRBJ1-1, with D uncertain. Trimming took 7 bases from V and 0 from J, leaving 15 bases between them. Looked up from germline, CDR1 is SQVTM and CDR2 is ANQGSEA. CDR3 size: 14 residues. The CDR3 DNA follows: TGCAGCGCCACCGAGTTCTTTTTGAACACTGAAGCTTTCTTT. Translating it yields CSATEFFLNTEAFF.

The chain recombines TRBV2 with TRBJ2-1; 15 bases match TRBD2. The CDR3 is 16 residues long. Germline CDR1 is SNHLY and CDR2 is FYNNEI. V was clipped by 6 bases and J by 6 bases; unmatched bases: 6. Here the CDR3 DNA reads TGTGCCAGCAGCGCTTGGACTAGCGGGAGGGGCAATGAGCAGTTCTTC. This gives the protein CASSAWTSGRGNEQFF.

This chain uses TRBV20-1 with TRBJ1-2; D not certain. The CDR3 is 16 amino acids. V lost 0 bases and J lost 3, with 17 bases in between. CDR1 and CDR2 from the germline V gene are DFQATT and SNEGSKA (reference sequence). The CDR3 protein is CSARDPYVGGDYGYTF. The CDR3 region has the DNA TGCAGTGCTAGAGACCCCTATGTAGGTGGGGACTATGGCTACACCTTC.

This clonotype was counted a few times. V usage is TRBV6-5 and J usage is TRBJ2-3, with 7 positions matching TRBD1. The J segment lost 3 bases and the V segment lost 5 bases, leaving 5 bases of the junction unmatched. The CDR3 has 14 amino acids. Germline V gives CDR1 MNHEY, CDR2 SVGAGI. DNA for the CDR3: TGTGCCAGCAGTCCAGACAGGGTGACAGATACGCAGTATTTT. Its protein product is CASSPDRVTDTQYF.